The source of this T cell receptor (beta chain) is a study of cytomegalovirus exposure and HLA in healthy donors. Study-level points and caveats: According to the study, roughly 160 TCR beta chains were cytomegalovirus-associated. In a later analysis, at a false discovery rate of 0.05, roughly 17,000 TCR beta sequences were associated with HLA alleles.

In regard to this clone: The antigen remains undetermined. Other DNA sequences in the sample encode the same CDR3.

Primers included in the PCR were 60 Vbeta and 13 Jbeta primers. Assay used: immunoSEQ multiplex PCR; TCRdb lists only in-frame clones, some missing. This sample has roughly 150,000 clones, with approximately 81% found just once. V was clipped by 6 bases and J by 4 bases, with 16 bases between them. This CDR3 spans 15 amino acids. Germline CDR1 reads SGHNT; CDR2 reads YENEEA. The J gene is TRBJ1-3, the V gene TRBV11-3; TRBD1 is a possible D gene (6 bases). The source is a woman younger than 35 in good health and CMV-seronegative. Material: PBMCs. The DNA for the CDR3 is TGTGCCAGCAGTGAGGGACAAACGCCCGGAAACACCATATATTTT. Protein sequence: CASSEGQTPGNTIYF.